Below, one T cell receptor (beta chain) is given with its context. The sample originates from a study of shared clonotypes between healthy human individuals. Donors were Caucasian adults residing in Nashville, Tennessee, USA. Libraries were prepared by immunoSEQ multiplex PCR; TCRdb keeps only in-frame clonotypes and omits some of them. The sample has over a million clones; more than 60% are singletons. The CDR3 length is 17 residues. CDR1 and CDR2 from the germline V gene are SGHRS and YFSETQ. The V end was cut by 0 bases, the J end by 9 bases, with 19 bases between. The origin of this receptor is a man between 18 and 29 years old in good health. J is TRBJ1-6 and V is TRBV5-1; TRBD1 is a possible D gene (6 bases). The source material was memory CD4+ T cells sorted from blood. As to subset: CD45RA-negative fraction. Here the CDR3 reads CASSLEGATGFSSPLHF. In DNA form, the CDR3 reads TGCGCCAGCAGCTTGGAGGGCGCAACAGGGTTTAGTTCACCCCTCCACTTT.